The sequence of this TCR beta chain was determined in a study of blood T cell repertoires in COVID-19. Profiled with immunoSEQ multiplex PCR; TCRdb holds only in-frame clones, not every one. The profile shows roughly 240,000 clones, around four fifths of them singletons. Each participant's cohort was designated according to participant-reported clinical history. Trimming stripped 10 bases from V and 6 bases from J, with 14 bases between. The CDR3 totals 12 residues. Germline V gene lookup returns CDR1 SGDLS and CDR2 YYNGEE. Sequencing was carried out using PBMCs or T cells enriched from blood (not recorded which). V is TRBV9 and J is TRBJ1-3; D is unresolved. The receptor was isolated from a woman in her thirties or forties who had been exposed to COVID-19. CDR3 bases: TGTGCCTCCATGGGAGGAGAAAACACCATATATTTT. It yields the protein CASMGGENTIYF.